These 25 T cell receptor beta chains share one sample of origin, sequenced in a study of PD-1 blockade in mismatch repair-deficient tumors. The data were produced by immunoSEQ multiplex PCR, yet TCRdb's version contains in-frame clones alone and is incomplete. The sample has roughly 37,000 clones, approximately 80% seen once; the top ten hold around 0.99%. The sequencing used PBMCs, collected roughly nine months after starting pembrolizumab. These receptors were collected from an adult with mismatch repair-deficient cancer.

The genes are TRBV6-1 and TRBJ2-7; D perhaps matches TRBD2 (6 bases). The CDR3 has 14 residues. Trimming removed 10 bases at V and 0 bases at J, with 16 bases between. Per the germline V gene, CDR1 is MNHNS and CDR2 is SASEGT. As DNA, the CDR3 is TGTGCCATTCCGGTGGTAGCGGCCTCCTACGAGCAGTACTTC. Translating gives CAIPVVAASYEQYF.

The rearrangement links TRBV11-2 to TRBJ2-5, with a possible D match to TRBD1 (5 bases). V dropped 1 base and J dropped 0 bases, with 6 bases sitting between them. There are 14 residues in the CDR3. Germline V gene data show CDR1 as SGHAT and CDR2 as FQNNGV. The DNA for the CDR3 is TGTGCCAGCAGCTTAGGGGGCAACCAAGAGACCCAGTACTTC. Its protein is CASSLGGNQETQYF.

CDR3 sequence (DNA): TGTGCCAGCAGCGTGACAGGGATGAACACTGAAGCTTTCTTT. Its translation is CASSVTGMNTEAFF. The chain is built from TRBV9 and TRBJ1-1, with 7 bases lining up with TRBD1. Per the germline V gene, CDR1 is SGDLS and CDR2 is YYNGEE. V was clipped by 2 bases and J by 0 bases; unmatched bases: 1. This CDR3 spans 14 amino acids.

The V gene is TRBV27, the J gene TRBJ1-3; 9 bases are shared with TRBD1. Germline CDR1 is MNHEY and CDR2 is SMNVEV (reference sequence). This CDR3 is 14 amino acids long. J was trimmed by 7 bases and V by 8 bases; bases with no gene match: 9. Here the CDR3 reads CASGKMGQGNTIYF. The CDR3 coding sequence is TGTGCCAGCGGAAAGATGGGACAGGGCAACACCATATATTTT.

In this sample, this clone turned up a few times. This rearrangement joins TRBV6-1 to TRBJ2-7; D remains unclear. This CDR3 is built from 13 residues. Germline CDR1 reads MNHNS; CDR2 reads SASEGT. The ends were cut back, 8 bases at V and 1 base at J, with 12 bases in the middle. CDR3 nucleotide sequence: TGTGCCAGCGTGGCGGAGAGGTCCTACGAGCAGTACTTC. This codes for CASVAERSYEQYF.

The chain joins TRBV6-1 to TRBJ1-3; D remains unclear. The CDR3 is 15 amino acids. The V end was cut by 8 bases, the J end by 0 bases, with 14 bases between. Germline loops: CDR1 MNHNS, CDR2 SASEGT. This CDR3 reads CASLDAASSGNTIYF. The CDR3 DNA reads TGTGCCAGCTTAGACGCGGCAAGCTCTGGAAACACCATATATTTT.

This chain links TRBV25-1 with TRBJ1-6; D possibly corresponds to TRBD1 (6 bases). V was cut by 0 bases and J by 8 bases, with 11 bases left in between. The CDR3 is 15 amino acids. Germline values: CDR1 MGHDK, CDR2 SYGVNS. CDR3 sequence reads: CASSEYYRADSPLHF. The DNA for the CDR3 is TGTGCCAGCAGTGAATACTACAGGGCGGATTCACCCCTCCACTTT.

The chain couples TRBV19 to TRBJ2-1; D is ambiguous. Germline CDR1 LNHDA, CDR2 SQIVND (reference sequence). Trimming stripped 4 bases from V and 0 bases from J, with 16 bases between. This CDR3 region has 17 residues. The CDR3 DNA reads TGTGCCAGTAGTACCGGAGCCCGTATTAGCTCCTACAATGAGCAGTTCTTC. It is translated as CASSTGARISSYNEQFF.

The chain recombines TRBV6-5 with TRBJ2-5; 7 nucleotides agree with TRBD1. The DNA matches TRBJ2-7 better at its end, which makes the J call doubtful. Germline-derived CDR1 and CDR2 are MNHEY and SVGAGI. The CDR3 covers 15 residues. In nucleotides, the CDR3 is TGTGCCAGCAGTTGGACTGTGACAGGGACCTACGAGCAGTACTTC. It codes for CASSWTVTGTYEQYF.

DNA for the CDR3: TGTGCCACCAACGGACAGTGTCCTAATGAAAAACTGTTTTTT. Amino acids: CATNGQCPNEKLFF. The J gene is TRBJ1-4, the V gene TRBV25-1; possibly TRBD1 for D (6 bases). V gave up 10 bases and J gave up 3 bases, with 15 bases separating them. The CDR3 consists of 14 residues. Germline V gives CDR1 MGHDK, CDR2 SYGVNS.

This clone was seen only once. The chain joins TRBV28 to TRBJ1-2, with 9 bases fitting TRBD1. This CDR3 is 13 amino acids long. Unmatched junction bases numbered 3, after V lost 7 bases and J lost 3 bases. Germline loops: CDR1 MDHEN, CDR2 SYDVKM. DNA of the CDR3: TGTGCCAGCACCGGACAGGGGCACTATGGCTACACCTTC. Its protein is CASTGQGHYGYTF.

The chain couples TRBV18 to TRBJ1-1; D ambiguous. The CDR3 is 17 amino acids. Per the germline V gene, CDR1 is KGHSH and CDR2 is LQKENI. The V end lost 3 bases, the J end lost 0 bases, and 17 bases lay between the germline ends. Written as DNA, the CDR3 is TGTGCCAGCTCACCGTTAGCGTCTCGGTTCGTGAACACTGAAGCTTTCTTT. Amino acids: CASSPLASRFVNTEAFF.

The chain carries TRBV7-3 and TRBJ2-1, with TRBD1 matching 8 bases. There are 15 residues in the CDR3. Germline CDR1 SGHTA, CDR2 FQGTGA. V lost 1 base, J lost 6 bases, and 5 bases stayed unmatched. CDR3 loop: CASSLRDRSFNEQFF. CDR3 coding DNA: TGTGCCAGCAGCTTAAGGGACAGGTCTTTCAATGAGCAGTTCTTC.

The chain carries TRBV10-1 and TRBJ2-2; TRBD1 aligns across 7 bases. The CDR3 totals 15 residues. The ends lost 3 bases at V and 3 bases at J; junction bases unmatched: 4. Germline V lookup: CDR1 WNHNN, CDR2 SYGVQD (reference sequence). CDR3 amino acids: CASSDLQGDTGELFF. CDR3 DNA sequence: TGCGCCAGCAGTGACCTTCAGGGGGACACCGGGGAGCTGTTTTTT.

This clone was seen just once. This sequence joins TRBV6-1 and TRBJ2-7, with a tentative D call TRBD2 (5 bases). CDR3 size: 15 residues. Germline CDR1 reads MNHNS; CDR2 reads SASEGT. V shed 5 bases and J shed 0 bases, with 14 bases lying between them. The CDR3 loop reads CASSPLGSDSYEQYF. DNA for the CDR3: TGTGCCAGCAGTCCCCTGGGGAGCGACTCCTACGAGCAGTACTTC.

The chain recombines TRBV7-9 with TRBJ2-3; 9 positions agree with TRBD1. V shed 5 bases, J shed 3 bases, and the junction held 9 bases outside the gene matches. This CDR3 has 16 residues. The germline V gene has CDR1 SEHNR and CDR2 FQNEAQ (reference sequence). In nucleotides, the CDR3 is TGTGCCAGCAGCCAGGGGACAGGGATAAGGACAGATACGCAGTATTTT. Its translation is CASSQGTGIRTDTQYF.

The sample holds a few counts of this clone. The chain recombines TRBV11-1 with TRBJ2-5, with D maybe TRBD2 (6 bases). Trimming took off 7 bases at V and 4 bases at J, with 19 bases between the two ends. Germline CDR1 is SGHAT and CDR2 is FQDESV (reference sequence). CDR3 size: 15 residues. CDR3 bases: TGTGCCAGCAACCCAACCCGGGAGAGGGGAGAGACCCAGTACTTC. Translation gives CASNPTRERGETQYF.

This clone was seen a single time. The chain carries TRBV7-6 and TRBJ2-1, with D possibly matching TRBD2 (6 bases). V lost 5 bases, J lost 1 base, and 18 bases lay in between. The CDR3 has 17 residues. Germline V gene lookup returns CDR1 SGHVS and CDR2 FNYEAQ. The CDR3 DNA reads TGTGCCAGCAGCCTTGAACATCCGGGGGTATCCTACAATGAGCAGTTCTTC. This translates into CASSLEHPGVSYNEQFF.

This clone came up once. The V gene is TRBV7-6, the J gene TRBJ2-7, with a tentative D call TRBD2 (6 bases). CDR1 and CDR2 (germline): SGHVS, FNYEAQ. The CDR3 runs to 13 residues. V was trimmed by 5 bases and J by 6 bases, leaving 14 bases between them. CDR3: CASSVGTGGEQYF. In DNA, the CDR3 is TGTGCCAGCAGCGTAGGGACCGGGGGCGAGCAGTACTTC.

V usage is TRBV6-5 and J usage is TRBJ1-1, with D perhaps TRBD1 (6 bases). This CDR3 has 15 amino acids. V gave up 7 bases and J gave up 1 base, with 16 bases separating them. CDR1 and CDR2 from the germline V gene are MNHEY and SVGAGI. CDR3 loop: CASTWGGRGNTEAFF. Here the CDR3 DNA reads TGTGCCAGCACTTGGGGGGGCCGGGGGAACACTGAAGCTTTCTTT.

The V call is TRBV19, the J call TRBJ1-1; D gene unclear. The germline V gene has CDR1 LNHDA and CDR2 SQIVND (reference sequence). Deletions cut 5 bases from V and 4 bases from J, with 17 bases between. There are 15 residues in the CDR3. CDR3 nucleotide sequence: TGTGCCAGTAGTTTTTTAATGCGGGGAGGCACTGAAGCTTTCTTT. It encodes CASSFLMRGGTEAFF.

The CDR3 protein is CASSFRIGRDEAFF. In DNA form, the CDR3 reads TGTGCCAGCAGTTTCCGCATAGGCAGGGATGAAGCTTTCTTT. The rearrangement links TRBV28 to TRBJ1-1, with D perhaps matching TRBD1 (5 bases). Trimming left V 3 bases short and J 7 bases short, with 15 bases between. The CDR3 covers 14 residues. Germline CDR1 MDHEN, CDR2 SYDVKM.

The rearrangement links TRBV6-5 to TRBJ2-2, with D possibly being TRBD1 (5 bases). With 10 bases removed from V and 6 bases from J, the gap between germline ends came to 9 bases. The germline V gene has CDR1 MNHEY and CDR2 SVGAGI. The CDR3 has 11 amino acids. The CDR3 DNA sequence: TGTGCCACAGGGTACCCCGGGGAGCTGTTTTTT. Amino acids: CATGYPGELFF.

The CDR3 here is CASSGQTFYEQYF. The CDR3 DNA follows: TGTGCCAGCAGCGGACAGACCTTCTACGAGCAGTACTTC. The chain combines TRBV14 with TRBJ2-7, with a tentative D call TRBD1 (6 bases). Looked up from germline, CDR1 is SGHDN and CDR2 is FVKESK. The CDR3 runs to 13 residues. Trimming took off 5 bases at V and 3 bases at J, with 11 bases between the two ends.

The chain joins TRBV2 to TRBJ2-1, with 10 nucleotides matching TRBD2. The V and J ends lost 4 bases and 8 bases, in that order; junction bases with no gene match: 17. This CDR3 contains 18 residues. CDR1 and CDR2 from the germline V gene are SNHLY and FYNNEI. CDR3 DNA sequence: TGTGCCAGCAGTGGCGGGACTCTAGCGGGAGTTACACCGCATGAGCAGTTCTTC. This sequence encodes CASSGGTLAGVTPHEQFF.